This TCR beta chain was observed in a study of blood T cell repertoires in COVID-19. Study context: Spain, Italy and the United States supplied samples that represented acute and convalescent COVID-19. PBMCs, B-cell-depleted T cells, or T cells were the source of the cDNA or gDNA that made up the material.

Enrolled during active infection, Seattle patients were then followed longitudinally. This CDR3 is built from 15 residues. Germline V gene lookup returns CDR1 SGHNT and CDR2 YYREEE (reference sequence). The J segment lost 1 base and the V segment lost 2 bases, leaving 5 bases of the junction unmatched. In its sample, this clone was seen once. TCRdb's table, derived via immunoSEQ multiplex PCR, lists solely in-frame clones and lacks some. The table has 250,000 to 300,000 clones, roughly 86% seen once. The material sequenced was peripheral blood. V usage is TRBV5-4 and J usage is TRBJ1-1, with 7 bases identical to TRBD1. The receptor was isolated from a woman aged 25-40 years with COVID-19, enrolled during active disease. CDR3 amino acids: CASSLEGARNTEAFF. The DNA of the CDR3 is TGTGCCAGCAGCTTAGAGGGGGCGAGGAACACTGAAGCTTTCTTT.